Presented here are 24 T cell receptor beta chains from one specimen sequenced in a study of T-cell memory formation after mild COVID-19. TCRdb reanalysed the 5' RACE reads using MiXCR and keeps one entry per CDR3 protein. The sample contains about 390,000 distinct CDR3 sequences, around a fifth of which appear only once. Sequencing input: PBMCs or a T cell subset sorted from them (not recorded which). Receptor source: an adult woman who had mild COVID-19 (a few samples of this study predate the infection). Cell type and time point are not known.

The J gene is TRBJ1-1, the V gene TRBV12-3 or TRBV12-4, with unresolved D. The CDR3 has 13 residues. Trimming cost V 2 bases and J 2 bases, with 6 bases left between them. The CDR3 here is CASSLLYNTEAFF. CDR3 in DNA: TGTGCCAGCAGTTTACTCTATAACACTGAAGCTTTCTTT.

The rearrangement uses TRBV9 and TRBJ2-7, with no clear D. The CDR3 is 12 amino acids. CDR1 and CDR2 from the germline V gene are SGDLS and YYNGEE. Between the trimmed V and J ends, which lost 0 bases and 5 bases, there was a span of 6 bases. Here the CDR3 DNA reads TGTGCCAGCAGCGTAGATGGGAACGAGCAGTACTTC. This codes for CASSVDGNEQYF. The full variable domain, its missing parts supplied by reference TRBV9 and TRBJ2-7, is DSGVTQTPKHLITATGQRVTLRCSPRSGDLSVYWYQQSLDQGLQFLIQYYNGEERAKGNILERFSAQQFPDLHSELNLSSLELGDSALYFCASSVDGNEQYFGPGTRLTVT.

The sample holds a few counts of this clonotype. CDR3 loop: CASSRSIPYEQYF. Here the CDR3 DNA reads TGTGCCAGCAGTCGGAGCATACCCTACGAGCAGTACTTC. This rearrangement joins TRBV12-3 or TRBV12-4 to TRBJ2-7, with unresolved D. The CDR3 is made up of 13 amino acids. V dropped 5 bases and J dropped 2 bases, with 10 bases sitting between them.

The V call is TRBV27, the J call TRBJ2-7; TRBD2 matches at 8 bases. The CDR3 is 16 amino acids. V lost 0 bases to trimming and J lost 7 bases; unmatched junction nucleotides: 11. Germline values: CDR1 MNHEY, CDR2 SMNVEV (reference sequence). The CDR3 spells CASSLSAGEIKREQYF. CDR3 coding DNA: TGTGCCAGCAGTTTATCAGCGGGAGAGATAAAAAGGGAGCAGTACTTC.

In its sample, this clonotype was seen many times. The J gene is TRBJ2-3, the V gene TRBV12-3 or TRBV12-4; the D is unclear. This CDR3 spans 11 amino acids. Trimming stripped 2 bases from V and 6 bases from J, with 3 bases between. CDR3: CASSLKDTQYF. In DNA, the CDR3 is TGTGCCAGCAGTTTAAAGGATACGCAGTATTTT.

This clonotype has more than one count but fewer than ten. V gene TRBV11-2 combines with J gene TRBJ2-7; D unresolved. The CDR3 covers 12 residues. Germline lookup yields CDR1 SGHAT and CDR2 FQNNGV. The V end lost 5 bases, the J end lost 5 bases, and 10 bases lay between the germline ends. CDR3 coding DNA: TGTGCCAGCAGCCATGTGGTAAACGAGCAGTACTTC. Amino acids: CASSHVVNEQYF.

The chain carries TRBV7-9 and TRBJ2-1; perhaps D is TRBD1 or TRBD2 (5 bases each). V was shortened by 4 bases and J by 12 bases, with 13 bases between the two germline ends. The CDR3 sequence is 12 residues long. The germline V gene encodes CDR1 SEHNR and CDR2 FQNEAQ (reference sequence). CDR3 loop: CASSSPPGRQFF. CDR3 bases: TGTGCCAGCAGCTCACCCCCAGGGAGGCAGTTCTTC.

CDR3 region: CASSPRGTGAVSYNEQFF. The CDR3 DNA reads TGTGCCAGCAGCCCCCGGGGGACCGGAGCGGTCTCCTACAATGAGCAGTTCTTC. The chain uses TRBV7-2 and TRBJ2-1; tentative D call: TRBD2 (6 bases). V gave up 5 bases and J gave up 0 bases, with 20 bases separating them. The CDR3 runs 18 residues. Germline lookup yields CDR1 SGHTA and CDR2 FQGNSA.

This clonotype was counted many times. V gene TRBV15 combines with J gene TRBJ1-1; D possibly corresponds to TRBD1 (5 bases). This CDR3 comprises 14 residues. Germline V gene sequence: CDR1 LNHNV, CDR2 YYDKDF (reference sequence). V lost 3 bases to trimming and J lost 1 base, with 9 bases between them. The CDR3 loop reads CATSSDRENTEAFF. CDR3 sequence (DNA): TGTGCCACCAGCAGCGACAGAGAGAACACTGAAGCTTTCTTT.

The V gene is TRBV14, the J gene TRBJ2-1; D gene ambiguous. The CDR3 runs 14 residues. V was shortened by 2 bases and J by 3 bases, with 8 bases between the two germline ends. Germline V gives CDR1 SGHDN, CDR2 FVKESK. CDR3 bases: TGTGCCAGCAGCCAAAGGCTGAGCTACAATGAGCAGTTCTTC. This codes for CASSQRLSYNEQFF.

The chain's CDR3 is CASSPLLGGLEQYF. CDR3 nucleotides: TGTGCCAGCAGTCCCTTACTGGGGGGGTTGGAGCAGTACTTC. The chain employs TRBV27 and TRBJ2-7; 7 bases agree with TRBD2. The length of the CDR3 is 14 residues. The germline gives CDR1 MNHEY, CDR2 SMNVEV (reference sequence). Unmatched junction bases numbered 11, after V lost 5 bases and J lost 7 bases.

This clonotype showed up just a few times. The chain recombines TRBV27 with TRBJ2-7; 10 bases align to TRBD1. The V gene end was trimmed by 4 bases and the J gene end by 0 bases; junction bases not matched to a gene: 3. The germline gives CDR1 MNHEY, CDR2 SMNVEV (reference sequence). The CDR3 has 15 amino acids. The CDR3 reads CASSSGTGDSYEQYF. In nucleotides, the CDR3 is TGTGCCAGCAGTTCGGGGACAGGGGACTCCTACGAGCAGTACTTC.

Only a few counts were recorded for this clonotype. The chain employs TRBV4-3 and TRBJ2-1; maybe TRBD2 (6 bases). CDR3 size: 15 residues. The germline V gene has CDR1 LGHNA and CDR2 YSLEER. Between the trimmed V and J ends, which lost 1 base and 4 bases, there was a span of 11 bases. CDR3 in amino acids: CASSQGGGVYNEQFF. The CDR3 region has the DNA TGCGCCAGCAGCCAAGGTGGAGGGGTATACAATGAGCAGTTCTTC.

The DNA for the CDR3 is TGTGCCAGCAGTGTTAACTCAGGGGTAGGCGACACTGAAGCTTTCTTT. Its protein product is CASSVNSGVGDTEAFF. This sequence joins TRBV27 and TRBJ1-1; a weak D match, TRBD1 (6 bases). Trimming removed 5 bases at V and 3 bases at J, with 19 bases between. The V gene's germline CDR1 is MNHEY and CDR2 SMNVEV (reference sequence). This CDR3 region has 16 residues.

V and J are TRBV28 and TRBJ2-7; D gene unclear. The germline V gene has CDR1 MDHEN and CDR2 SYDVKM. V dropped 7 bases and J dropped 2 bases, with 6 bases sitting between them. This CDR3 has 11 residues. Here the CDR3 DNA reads TGTGCCAGCACTTCCGCCTACGAGCAGTACTTC. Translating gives CASTSAYEQYF.

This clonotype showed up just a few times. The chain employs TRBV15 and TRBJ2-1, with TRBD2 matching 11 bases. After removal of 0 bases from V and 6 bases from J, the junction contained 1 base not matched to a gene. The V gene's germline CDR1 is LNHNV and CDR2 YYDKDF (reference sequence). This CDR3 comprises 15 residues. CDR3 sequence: CATSRDTSGSNEQFF. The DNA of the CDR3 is TGTGCCACCAGCAGAGATACTAGCGGGAGCAATGAGCAGTTCTTC.

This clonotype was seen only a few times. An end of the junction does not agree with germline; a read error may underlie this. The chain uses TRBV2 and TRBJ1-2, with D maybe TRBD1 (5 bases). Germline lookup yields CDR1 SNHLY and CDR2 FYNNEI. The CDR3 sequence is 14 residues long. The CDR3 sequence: CASREAGLLYGYTF. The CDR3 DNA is TGTGCCAGCCGTGAGGCAGGGTTACTCTATGGCTACACCTTC.

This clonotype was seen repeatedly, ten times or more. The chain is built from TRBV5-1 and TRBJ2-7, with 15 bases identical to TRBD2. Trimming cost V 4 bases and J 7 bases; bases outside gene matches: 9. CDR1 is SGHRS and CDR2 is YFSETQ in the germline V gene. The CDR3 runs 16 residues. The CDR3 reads CASSPAGTSGGNEQYF. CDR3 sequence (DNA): TGCGCCAGCAGCCCCGCCGGGACTAGCGGGGGGAATGAGCAGTACTTC.

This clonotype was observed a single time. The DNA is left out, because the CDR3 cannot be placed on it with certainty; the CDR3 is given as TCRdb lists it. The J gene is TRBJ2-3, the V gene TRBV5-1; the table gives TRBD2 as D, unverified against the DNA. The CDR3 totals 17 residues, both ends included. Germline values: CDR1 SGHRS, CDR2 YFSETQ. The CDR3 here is CASSTSTSGGATDTQYF.

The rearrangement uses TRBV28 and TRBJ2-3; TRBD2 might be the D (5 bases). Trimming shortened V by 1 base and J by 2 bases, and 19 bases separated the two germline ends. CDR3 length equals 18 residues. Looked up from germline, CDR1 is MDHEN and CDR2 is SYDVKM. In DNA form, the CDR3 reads TGTGCCAGCAGTTTATTCGGGGATTTGGGAGCTACCACAGATACGCAGTATTTT. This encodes CASSLFGDLGATTDTQYF. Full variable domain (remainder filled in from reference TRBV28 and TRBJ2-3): DVKVTQSSRYLVKRTGEKVFLECVQDMDHENMFWYRQDPGLGLRLIYFSYDVKMKEKGDIPEGYSVSREKKERFSLILESASTNQTSMYLCASSLFGDLGATTDTQYFGPGTRLTVL.

The CDR3 DNA reads TGTGCCACCAGCAGAGTGGACTACTCCTACGAGCAGTACTTC. Encoded protein: CATSRVDYSYEQYF. The V and J genes are TRBV15 and TRBJ2-7, with D tentatively TRBD2 (6 bases). V was cut by 1 base and J by 0 bases, with 7 bases left in between. Germline V CDR1 and CDR2: LNHNV, YYDKDF (reference sequence). The CDR3 totals 14 residues.

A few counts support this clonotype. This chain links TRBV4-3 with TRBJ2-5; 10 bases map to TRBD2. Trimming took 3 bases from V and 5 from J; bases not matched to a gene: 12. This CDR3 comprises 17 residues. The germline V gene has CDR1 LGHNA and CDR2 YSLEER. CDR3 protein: CASSQGPGTSVPETQYF. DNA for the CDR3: TGCGCCAGCAGCCAGGGACCGGGGACTAGCGTTCCGGAGACCCAGTACTTC.

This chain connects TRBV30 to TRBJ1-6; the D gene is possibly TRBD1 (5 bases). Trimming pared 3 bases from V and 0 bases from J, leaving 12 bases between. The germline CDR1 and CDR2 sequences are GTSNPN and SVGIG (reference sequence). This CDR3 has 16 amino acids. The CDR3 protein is CAWREPGSSYNSPLHF. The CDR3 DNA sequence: TGTGCCTGGAGAGAGCCAGGGAGCTCCTATAATTCACCCCTCCACTTT.

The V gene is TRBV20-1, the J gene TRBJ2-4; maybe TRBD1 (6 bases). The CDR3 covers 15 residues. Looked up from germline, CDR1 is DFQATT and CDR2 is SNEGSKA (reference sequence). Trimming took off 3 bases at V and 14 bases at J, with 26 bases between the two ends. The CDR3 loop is CSASSPQGINSGKYF. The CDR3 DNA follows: TGCAGTGCTAGTAGCCCGCAGGGGATCAACTCTGGGAAGTACTTC.